This T cell receptor beta chain was observed in a study of cytomegalovirus exposure and HLA in healthy donors. This clone showed up just once. Its antigen is not identified. The sample contains more than one DNA sequence encoding this CDR3. Trimming left V 0 bases short and J 6 bases short, with 2 bases between. Germline V gene lookup returns CDR1 DFQATT and CDR2 SNEGSKA (reference sequence). CDR3 size: 10 residues. 13 Jbeta primers and 60 Vbeta primers were used for the PCR. As handled by the study authors: There were around 80 million unique TCR beta chains by a later count, and about 12 million of them were shared. Produced via immunoSEQ multiplex PCR; TCRdb's table is partial and in-frame only. V and J calls and clone size are those listed in that table; D and trimming were worked out from the DNA. The table records about 130,000 clones, roughly 78% of them present only once. Whole-study results and caveats: Highest at DRB1 and lowest at HLA-C, TCR association rates differed among HLA loci in a later analysis.

The receptor was derived from a man aged 35 to 55 in good health and CMV-seropositive. Material for sequencing was PBMCs. This chain uses TRBV20-1 with TRBJ1-2; D gene uncertain. The DNA for the CDR3 is TGCAGTGCTAGAGACAATGGCTACACCTTC. This sequence encodes CSARDNGYTF.